Below are 11 T cell receptor beta chains sequenced from a single sample in a study of blood T cell repertoires in COVID-19 (dated by TCRdb to the early 2020s). Library preparation used the immunoSEQ multiplex PCR assay. Imported from immuneACCESS, the table was reduced by TCRdb to in-frame sequences with V and J called. These copies leave out some clones; in studies compared against another copy, an unresolved V gene accounts for under half, and the cause of the remainder is not known. The sample has under 250,000 clones on record, under 85% of them singletons. Together, the top ten hold 1.8% of the sample. The sequenced sample consisted of PBMCs or T cells enriched from blood (not recorded which). Source of these receptors: a man aged 55 to 70 who had recovered from COVID-19.

This chain uses TRBV10-2 with TRBJ2-7; no reliable D call. Between the trimmed V and J ends, which lost 4 bases and 3 bases, there was a span of 7 bases. Germline-derived CDR1 and CDR2 are WSHSY and SAAADI. The CDR3 is 12 residues long. DNA of the CDR3: TGCGCCAGCAGTGTGGCAGGCTACGAGCAGTACTTC. Its translation is CASSVAGYEQYF.

CDR3 in DNA: TGTGCCAGCAGCTTGGCGGTATACGAGCAGTACTTC. Translated: CASSLAVYEQYF. The chain combines TRBV5-6 with TRBJ2-7; unclear D gene. Trimming cost V 0 bases and J 4 bases, with 5 bases left between them. CDR1 SGHDT and CDR2 YYEEEE come from the germline V gene. This CDR3 has 12 amino acids.

The V gene is TRBV19, the J gene TRBJ1-6, with a weak D call TRBD1 (5 bases). The ends were cut back, 4 bases at V and 5 bases at J, with 18 bases in the middle. Germline values: CDR1 LNHDA, CDR2 SQIVND (reference sequence). The CDR3 covers 17 residues. In nucleotides, the CDR3 is TGTGCCAGTAGTAATACCGGGAGAGGGGCCGATAATTCACCCCTCCACTTT. This sequence encodes CASSNTGRGADNSPLHF.

This chain uses TRBV18 with TRBJ1-1, with 10 bases matching TRBD1. The CDR3 covers 16 residues. V trimming: 8 bases; J trimming: 0 bases; junction bases outside the gene matches: 9. Germline CDR1 reads KGHSH; CDR2 reads LQKENI. The CDR3 spells CASTRDRGPMNTEAFF. The CDR3 DNA reads TGTGCCAGCACAAGGGACAGGGGTCCCATGAACACTGAAGCTTTCTTT.

The chain carries TRBV1 and TRBJ2-3; the DNA was not compared with TRBD2, the D call given in the table. TRBV1 is tagged as a pseudogene. There are 19 residues in the CDR3. The CDR3 DNA reads as TGCACCAGCAGCCAAGATCGGGCCCGGACTAGCGGGGGCACAGATACGCAGTATTTT. Amino acid sequence: CTSSQDRARTSGGTDTQYF.

The chain joins TRBV5-8 to TRBJ1-3, with D perhaps TRBD1 (6 bases). The length of the CDR3 is 14 residues. Germline CDR1 reads SGHTS; CDR2 reads YDEGEE. V dropped 4 bases and J dropped 2 bases, with 10 bases sitting between them. This chain's CDR3 is CASSPGQAGNTIYF. The CDR3 DNA follows: TGTGCCAGCAGCCCGGGACAAGCTGGAAACACCATATATTTT.

The rearrangement links TRBV5-1 to TRBJ1-6; D is uncertain. The CDR3 is 15 residues long. Germline loops: CDR1 SGHRS, CDR2 YFSETQ. Between the trimmed V and J ends, which lost 0 bases and 10 bases, there was a span of 14 bases. Here the CDR3 reads CASSLGGVDASPLHF. The DNA for the CDR3 is TGCGCCAGCAGCTTGGGAGGAGTAGATGCATCACCCCTCCACTTT.

V is TRBV5-4 and J is TRBJ2-7; perhaps TRBD1 as D (6 bases). Looked up from germline, CDR1 is SGHNT and CDR2 is YYREEE (reference sequence). V lost 0 bases to trimming and J lost 2 bases, with 12 bases between them. This CDR3 is 15 amino acids long. This CDR3 is CASSLGAGEPYEQYF. In DNA, the CDR3 is TGTGCCAGCAGCTTGGGAGCAGGGGAACCCTACGAGCAGTACTTC.

The V and J genes are TRBV6-2 or TRBV6-3 and TRBJ2-5; 10 positions agree with TRBD1. The CDR3 length is 15 residues. Germline assignment: CDR1 MNHEY and CDR2 SVGEGT. V lost 6 bases and J lost 1; bases outside the gene matches: 5. The DNA for the CDR3 is TGTGCCAGCAGCAATCGGGACAGGGGCCAAGAGACCCAGTACTTC. The encoded protein is CASSNRDRGQETQYF.

This chain's CDR3 is CASSGGVGSPLHF. As DNA, the CDR3 is TGTGCCAGCTCAGGGGGGGTCGGTTCACCCCTCCACTTT. The rearrangement links TRBV18 to TRBJ1-6, with D tentatively TRBD1 (5 bases). Germline V lookup: CDR1 KGHSH, CDR2 LQKENI. Deletions cut 5 bases from V and 9 bases from J, with 11 bases between. The CDR3 runs to 13 residues.

The chain combines TRBV7-8 with TRBJ1-3; unclear D gene. The V gene's germline CDR1 is SGHVS and CDR2 FQNEAQ. V lost 5 bases and J 9 bases, leaving 17 bases between the germline ends. This CDR3 has 14 residues. CDR3 bases: TGTGCCAGCAGCCCGAGACACCGCGATGGCACCATATATTTT. Protein: CASSPRHRDGTIYF.